The 30 T cell receptor beta chains in this list originate from one sample, sequenced in a study of cytotoxic CD8 clonotypes in ibrutinib-treated CLL. The method was immunoSEQ multiplex PCR; TCRdb's version includes in-frame clones alone and lacks a portion of them. The table lists approximately 140,000 clones, under 95% of them singletons. Here the sequenced sample was PBMCs, taken after 12 months of ibrutinib treatment. These receptors were collected from a human donor with chronic lymphocytic leukemia.

The chain employs TRBV6-5 and TRBJ2-5, with 13 bases fitting TRBD2. The CDR3 extends over 16 amino acids. Trimming at V came to 4 bases and at J to 5 bases, leaving 7 bases not matched to a gene. Germline V gene data show CDR1 as MNHEY and CDR2 as SVGAGI. The CDR3: CASSSRLAGGAETQYF. The CDR3 DNA reads as TGTGCCAGCAGTTCACGACTAGCGGGAGGTGCGGAGACCCAGTACTTC.

The chain carries TRBV5-8 and TRBJ1-1; 8 bases agree with TRBD1. Germline CDR1 and CDR2: SGHTS and YDEGEE. V lost 4 bases, J lost 4 bases, and 12 bases stayed unmatched. The CDR3 length is 16 residues. The CDR3 region is CASSPRQGYLVTEAFF. The CDR3 DNA reads TGTGCCAGCAGCCCCCGACAGGGGTATTTAGTCACTGAAGCTTTCTTT.

The chain uses TRBV28 and TRBJ2-3, with D unresolved. Germline CDR1 is MDHEN and CDR2 is SYDVKM. V lost 3 bases and J 10 bases, leaving 5 bases between the germline ends. The CDR3 runs 10 residues. In DNA, the CDR3 is TGTGCCAGCAGTTTTAACCCGCAGTATTTT. Translated, it gives CASSFNPQYF. Supplemented by reference TRBV28 and TRBJ2-3, the full variable domain reads DVKVTQSSRYLVKRTGEKVFLECVQDMDHENMFWYRQDPGLGLRLIYFSYDVKMKEKGDIPEGYSVSREKKERFSLILESASTNQTSMYLCASSFNPQYFGPGTRLTVL.

The rearrangement joins TRBV5-3 to TRBJ2-2; D gene ambiguous. TRBV5-3 is marked as an open reading frame, function uncertain. The CDR3 is made up of 12 amino acids. The ends were cut back, 4 bases at V and 7 bases at J, with 8 bases in the middle. The CDR3 is CARSPPSGELFF. CDR3 nucleotide sequence: TGTGCCAGAAGCCCCCCCAGCGGGGAGCTGTTTTTT.

This rearrangement joins TRBV6-1 to TRBJ2-2; D possibly uses TRBD1 or TRBD2 (5 bases each). There are 11 residues in the CDR3. The germline V and J ends were trimmed by 7 bases and 9 bases, with 9 bases remaining between them. CDR1 is MNHNS and CDR2 is SASEGT in the germline V gene. CDR3 residues: CASNGDRELFF. DNA of the CDR3: TGTGCCAGCAATGGGGACCGGGAGCTGTTTTTT.

CDR3 sequence: CASSWKGRETQYF. The CDR3 DNA reads as TGTGCCAGCAGCTGGAAGGGTAGAGAGACCCAGTACTTC. V is TRBV7-2 and J is TRBJ2-5; no clear D gene. Germline V gene data show CDR1 as SGHTA and CDR2 as FQGNSA. The CDR3 is made up of 13 amino acids. The V end was cut by 4 bases, the J end by 4 bases, with 10 bases between.

The V and J genes are TRBV6-5 and TRBJ2-7, with 11 bases matching TRBD1. The germline gives CDR1 MNHEY, CDR2 SVGAGI. CDR3 length equals 15 residues. Unmatched junction bases numbered 4, after V lost 6 bases and J lost 0 bases. The CDR3 bases are TGTGCCAGCAGACCCGGGACAGGGGGCTCCTACGAGCAGTACTTC. Translated: CASRPGTGGSYEQYF.

V is TRBV6-5 and J is TRBJ2-7; 10 bases align to TRBD2. Germline trimming cut 2 bases from V and 5 bases from J; bases unmatched to any gene: 3. CDR3 length: 14 residues. CDR1 is MNHEY, CDR2 SVGAGI, per germline. The CDR3, as DNA: TGTGCCAGCAGTTACGGGAGCGGGAGGGACGAGCAGTACTTC. Its translation: CASSYGSGRDEQYF.

This clone was seen more than once but under ten times. The chain couples TRBV29-1 to TRBJ1-6; D is undetermined. Germline V CDR1 and CDR2: SQVTM, ANQGSEA. V was cut by 6 bases and J by 5 bases, with 8 bases left in between. CDR3 size: 12 residues. CDR3 nucleotides: TGCAGCGTGTCGACGGATAATTCACCCCTCCACTTT. This encodes CSVSTDNSPLHF.

The rearrangement uses TRBV9 and TRBJ2-1; TRBD2 aligns across 7 bases. Germline loops: CDR1 SGDLS, CDR2 YYNGEE. CDR3 length: 15 residues. V shed 0 bases and J 4 bases; nucleotides not matched to a gene: 4. This CDR3 is CASSVGLAEYNEQFF. CDR3 in DNA: TGTGCCAGCAGCGTAGGGCTAGCGGAATACAATGAGCAGTTCTTC. Full variable domain (remainder filled in from reference TRBV9 and TRBJ2-1): DSGVTQTPKHLITATGQRVTLRCSPRSGDLSVYWYQQSLDQGLQFLIQYYNGEERAKGNILERFSAQQFPDLHSELNLSSLELGDSALYFCASSVGLAEYNEQFFGPGTRLTVL.

The CDR3 DNA is TGTGCCAGCAGCCGGGGCGGCAATCAGCCCCAGCATTTT. It specifies CASSRGGNQPQHF. The rearrangement uses TRBV14 and TRBJ1-5; D is perhaps TRBD1 (5 bases). From germline, CDR1 is SGHDN and CDR2 FVKESK. V shed 4 bases and J shed 2 bases, with 6 bases lying between them. CDR3 length: 13 residues.

The V and J genes are TRBV7-2 and TRBJ1-1; D is unresolved. Germline V gene lookup returns CDR1 SGHTA and CDR2 FQGNSA. V gave up 3 bases and J gave up 2 bases, with 10 bases separating them. This CDR3 spans 14 amino acids. In nucleotides, the CDR3 is TGTGCCAGCAGCTTCGACACCGGAAACACTGAAGCTTTCTTT. Amino acid sequence: CASSFDTGNTEAFF.

This chain connects TRBV27 to TRBJ2-1; TRBD2 aligns across 14 bases. Germline V gene data show CDR1 as MNHEY and CDR2 as SMNVEV (reference sequence). V lost 5 bases and J lost 9; bases outside the gene matches: 9. This CDR3 comprises 16 residues. CDR3 coding DNA: TGTGCCAGCAGTCCGGGACTAGCGGGAGCCCTTACTGAGCAGTTCTTC. Translation: CASSPGLAGALTEQFF.

The chain combines TRBV9 with TRBJ2-5; D unclear. CDR1 and CDR2 (germline): SGDLS, YYNGEE. The CDR3 consists of 14 residues. The V end lost 4 bases, the J end lost 3 bases, and 13 bases lay between the germline ends. DNA for the CDR3: TGTGCCAGCAGCCCCGACTTGATGAAAGAGACCCAGTACTTC. This codes for CASSPDLMKETQYF.

This chain links TRBV19 with TRBJ2-6; no definite D call. Germline CDR1 LNHDA, CDR2 SQIVND (reference sequence). The CDR3 totals 14 residues. The V end lost 2 bases, the J end lost 3 bases, and 5 bases lay between the germline ends. DNA of the CDR3: TGTGCCAGTAGTATAAGGGTTGGGGCCAACGTCCTGACTTTC. This codes for CASSIRVGANVLTF.

This clone was counted between two and nine times. The J gene is TRBJ2-4, the V gene TRBV2, with a tentative D call TRBD1 (5 bases). The CDR3 loop spans 15 amino acids. Germline CDR1 and CDR2: SNHLY and FYNNEI. The germline V and J ends were trimmed by 3 bases and 5 bases, with 14 bases remaining between them. CDR3 bases: TGTGCCAGCAGTGAGATGTGGAACAGGCAAAACATTCAGTACTTC. Amino acid sequence: CASSEMWNRQNIQYF.

CDR3 loop: CAISARVDYGYTF. The DNA for the CDR3 is TGTGCCATCAGTGCTCGGGTAGACTATGGCTACACCTTC. The chain recombines TRBV10-3 with TRBJ1-2; D is undetermined. CDR1 is ENHRY, CDR2 SYGVKD, per germline. This CDR3 contains 13 residues. Trimming took off 4 bases at V and 3 bases at J, with 9 bases between the two ends.

This sequence joins TRBV4-3 and TRBJ1-5; D unclear. Trimming removed 2 bases at V and 7 bases at J, with 15 bases between. CDR1 is LGHNA and CDR2 is YSLEER in the germline V gene. The CDR3 spans 15 residues. Here the CDR3 reads CASSQIYGDRQPQHF. The DNA for the CDR3 is TGCGCCAGCAGCCAAATATACGGGGATCGGCAGCCCCAGCATTTT.

This chain joins TRBV5-1 and TRBJ2-1, with D possibly being TRBD2 (7 bases). The CDR3 runs to 15 residues. Germline loops: CDR1 SGHRS, CDR2 YFSETQ. V lost 0 bases and J 5 bases, leaving 12 bases between the germline ends. CDR3 sequence reads: CASSLVGGPNNEQFF. CDR3 coding DNA: TGCGCCAGCAGCTTGGTGGGGGGGCCAAACAATGAGCAGTTCTTC.

The rearrangement links TRBV7-9 to TRBJ2-7; D unclear. Per germline, CDR1 SEHNR and CDR2 FQNEAQ (reference sequence). The CDR3 is made up of 11 amino acids. V shed 2 bases and J shed 7 bases, with 6 bases lying between them. CDR3 coding DNA: TGTGCCAGCAGCTTACAGAGGGAGCAGTACTTC. Protein sequence: CASSLQREQYF.

This chain links TRBV28 with TRBJ2-7; D gene unclear. The germline gives CDR1 MDHEN, CDR2 SYDVKM. V gave up 7 bases and J gave up 3 bases, with 10 bases separating them. The CDR3 has 12 amino acids. The CDR3 spells CASTDTIYEQYF. CDR3 coding DNA: TGTGCCAGCACAGACACGATCTACGAGCAGTACTTC.

V usage is TRBV19 and J usage is TRBJ1-1, with 7 bases aligning to TRBD1. Trimming removed 4 bases from V and 3 bases from J; junction bases left unmatched: 8. The germline CDR1 and CDR2 sequences are LNHDA and SQIVND (reference sequence). There are 15 residues in the CDR3. Here the CDR3 reads CASSRVEGAHTEAFF. CDR3 sequence (DNA): TGTGCCAGTAGTAGGGTAGAGGGGGCGCACACTGAAGCTTTCTTT.

The gene calls are TRBV27 and TRBJ1-1, with no clear D. Germline V CDR1 and CDR2: MNHEY, SMNVEV (reference sequence). V gave up 2 bases and J gave up 2 bases, with 12 bases separating them. This CDR3 has 15 amino acids. This CDR3 reads CASSLMWTFNTEAFF. For the CDR3, the DNA is TGTGCCAGCAGTTTAATGTGGACGTTTAACACTGAAGCTTTCTTT.

This clone has more than one count but fewer than ten. The rearrangement links TRBV7-8 to TRBJ2-7; D gene unclear. Germline lookup yields CDR1 SGHVS and CDR2 FQNEAQ. V was pared by 4 bases and J by 2 bases, with 6 bases between. The CDR3 is 12 residues long. This chain's CDR3 is CASSSEPYEQYF. CDR3 sequence (DNA): TGTGCCAGCAGCTCTGAACCCTACGAGCAGTACTTC. The full variable domain, completed using reference TRBV7-8 and TRBJ2-7, is GAGVSQSPRYKVAKRGQDVALRCDPISGHVSLFWYQQALGQGPEFLTYFQNEAQLDKSGLPSDRFFAERPEGSVSTLKIQRTQQEDSAVYLCASSSEPYEQYFGPGTRLTVT.

V and J are TRBV2 and TRBJ2-2; TRBD1 matches 8 bases. The ends lost 7 bases at V and 2 bases at J; junction bases unmatched: 9. Germline-derived CDR1 and CDR2 are SNHLY and FYNNEI. The CDR3 loop spans 16 amino acids. The CDR3, as DNA: TGTGCCAGCAAGAAGACAGGGGAGGCAAACACCGGGGAGCTGTTTTTT. It is translated as CASKKTGEANTGELFF.

The V and J genes are TRBV9 and TRBJ2-6; no firm D call. V was pared by 4 bases and J by 0 bases, with 17 bases between. The CDR3 runs 18 residues. The V gene's germline CDR1 is SGDLS and CDR2 YYNGEE. The CDR3: CASSHGGAKDSGANVLTF. In DNA, the CDR3 is TGTGCCAGCAGCCACGGTGGAGCAAAGGACTCTGGGGCCAACGTCCTGACTTTC.

The chain carries TRBV7-9 and TRBJ1-2; tentative D call: TRBD1 (5 bases). Deletions cut 6 bases from V and 2 bases from J, with 19 bases between. The CDR3 runs 16 residues. Germline V gene sequence: CDR1 SEHNR, CDR2 FQNEAQ (reference sequence). CDR3 coding DNA: TGTGCCAGCAGTAGTACTGAAGGACAATCCAACTATGGCTACACCTTC. Amino acid sequence: CASSSTEGQSNYGYTF.

The V gene is TRBV18, the J gene TRBJ2-7; no clear D gene. In germline, CDR1 is KGHSH, CDR2 LQKENI. The CDR3 covers 13 residues. V lost 0 bases, J lost 6 bases, and 9 bases lay in between. The CDR3 coding sequence is TGTGCCAGCTCACCACCGTTCTTCGGCGAGCAGTACTTC. It specifies CASSPPFFGEQYF. Full variable domain (remainder filled in from reference TRBV18 and TRBJ2-7): NAGVMQNPRHLVRRRGQEARLRCSPMKGHSHVYWYRQLPEEGLKFMVYLQKENIIDESGMPKERFSAEFPKEGPSILRIQQVVRGDSAAYFCASSPPFFGEQYFGPGTRLTVT.

The V gene is TRBV5-1, the J gene TRBJ2-3; D unclear. The CDR3 runs to 11 residues. Per the germline V gene, CDR1 is SGHRS and CDR2 is YFSETQ. V was trimmed by 4 bases and J by 4 bases, leaving 4 bases between them. CDR3 loop: CASSRADTQYF. The DNA for the CDR3 is TGCGCCAGCAGCCGAGCAGATACGCAGTATTTT. The complete variable domain, with remaining parts taken from reference TRBV5-1 and TRBJ2-3, reads KAGVTQTPRYLIKTRGQQVTLSCSPISGHRSVSWYQQTPGQGLQFLFEYFSETQRNKGNFPGRFSGRQFSNSRSEMNVSTLELGDSALYLCASSRADTQYFGPGTRLTVL.

This clone was observed once. This chain uses TRBV5-1 with TRBJ2-5, with TRBD2 identical over 11 bases. With V trimmed by 0 bases and J by 3 bases, 4 bases remained unmatched. The CDR3 contains 16 residues. Germline CDR1 reads SGHRS; CDR2 reads YFSETQ. This CDR3 is CASSLVVAGGKETQYF. CDR3 nucleotides: TGCGCCAGCAGCTTGGTAGTAGCGGGAGGGAAAGAGACCCAGTACTTC.